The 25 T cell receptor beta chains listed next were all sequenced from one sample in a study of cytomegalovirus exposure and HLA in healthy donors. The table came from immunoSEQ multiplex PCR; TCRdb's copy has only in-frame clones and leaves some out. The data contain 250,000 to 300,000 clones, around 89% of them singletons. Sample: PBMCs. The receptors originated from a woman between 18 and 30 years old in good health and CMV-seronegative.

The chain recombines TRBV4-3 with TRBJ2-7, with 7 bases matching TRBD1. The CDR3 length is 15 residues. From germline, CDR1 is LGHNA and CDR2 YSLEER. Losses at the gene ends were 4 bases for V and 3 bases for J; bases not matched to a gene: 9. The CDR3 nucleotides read TGCGCCAGCAGCCTAGGCCTCGGGACAGTCTACGAGCAGTACTTC. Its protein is CASSLGLGTVYEQYF.

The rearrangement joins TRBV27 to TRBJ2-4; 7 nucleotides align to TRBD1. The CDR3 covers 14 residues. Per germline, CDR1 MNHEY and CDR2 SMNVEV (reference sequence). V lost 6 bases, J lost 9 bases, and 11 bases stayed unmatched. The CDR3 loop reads CASRPTGVGAIQYF. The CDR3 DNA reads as TGTGCCAGCAGACCCACAGGGGTCGGCGCCATTCAGTACTTC.

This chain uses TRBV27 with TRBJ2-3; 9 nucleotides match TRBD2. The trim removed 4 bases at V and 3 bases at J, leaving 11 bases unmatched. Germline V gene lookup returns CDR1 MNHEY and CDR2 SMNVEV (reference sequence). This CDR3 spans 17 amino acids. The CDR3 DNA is TGTGCCAGCAGTTCGCTCATGGCTAGCGGGGAGACAGATACGCAGTATTTT. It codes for CASSSLMASGETDTQYF.

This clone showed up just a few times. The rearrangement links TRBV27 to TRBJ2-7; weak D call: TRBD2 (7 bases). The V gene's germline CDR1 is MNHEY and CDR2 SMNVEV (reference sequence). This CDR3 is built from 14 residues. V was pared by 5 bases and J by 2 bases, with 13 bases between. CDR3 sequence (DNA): TGTGCCAGCAGTCCCGTGGGGGGGCCCTACGAGCAGTACTTC. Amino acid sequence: CASSPVGGPYEQYF.

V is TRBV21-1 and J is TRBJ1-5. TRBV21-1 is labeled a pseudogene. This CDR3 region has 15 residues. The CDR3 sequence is CASSEGGGRNQPQHF. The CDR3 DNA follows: TGTGCCAGCAGTGAAGGGGGGGGTCGCAATCAGCCCCAGCATTTT.

This CDR3 is CASSYQIGTARGTIYF. As DNA, the CDR3 is TGTGCCAGCAGTTACCAGATAGGGACAGCCCGGGGCACCATATATTTT. The V gene is TRBV6-6, the J gene TRBJ1-3, with 7 bases identical to TRBD1. The J segment lost 9 bases and the V segment lost 2 bases, leaving 13 bases of the junction unmatched. The CDR3 totals 16 residues. Germline CDR1 and CDR2: MNHNY and SVGAGI (reference sequence).

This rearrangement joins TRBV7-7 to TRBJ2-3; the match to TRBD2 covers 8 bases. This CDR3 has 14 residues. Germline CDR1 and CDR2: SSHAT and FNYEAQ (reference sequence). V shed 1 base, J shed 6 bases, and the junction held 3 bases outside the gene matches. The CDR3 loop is CASSLGGGSDTQYF. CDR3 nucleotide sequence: TGTGCCAGCAGCTTAGGCGGGGGGTCGGATACGCAGTATTTT. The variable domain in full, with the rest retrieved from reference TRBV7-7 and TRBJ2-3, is GAGVSQSPRYKVTKRGQDVTLRCDPISSHATLYWYQQALGQGPEFLTYFNYEAQPDKSGLPSDRFSAERPEGSISTLTIQRTEQRDSAMYRCASSLGGGSDTQYFGPGTRLTVL.

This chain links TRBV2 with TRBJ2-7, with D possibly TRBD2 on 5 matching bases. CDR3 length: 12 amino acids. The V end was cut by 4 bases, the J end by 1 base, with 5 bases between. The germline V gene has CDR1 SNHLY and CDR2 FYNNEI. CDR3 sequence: CASSGRSYEQYV. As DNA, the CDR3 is TGTGCCAGCAGTGGGAGGTCCTACGAGCAGTACGTC.

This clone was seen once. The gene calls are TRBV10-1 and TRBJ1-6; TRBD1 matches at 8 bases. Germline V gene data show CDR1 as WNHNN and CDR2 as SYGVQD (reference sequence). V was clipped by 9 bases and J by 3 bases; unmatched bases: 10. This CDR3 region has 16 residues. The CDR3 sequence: CASLGQETRYNSPLHF. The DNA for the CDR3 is TGCGCCAGTTTGGGACAGGAGACCCGCTATAATTCACCCCTCCACTTT.

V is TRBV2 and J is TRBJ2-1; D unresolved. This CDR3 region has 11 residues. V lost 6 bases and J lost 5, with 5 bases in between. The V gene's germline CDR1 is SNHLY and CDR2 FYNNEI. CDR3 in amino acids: CASSPHNEQFF. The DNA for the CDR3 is TGTGCCAGCAGCCCTCACAATGAGCAGTTCTTC.

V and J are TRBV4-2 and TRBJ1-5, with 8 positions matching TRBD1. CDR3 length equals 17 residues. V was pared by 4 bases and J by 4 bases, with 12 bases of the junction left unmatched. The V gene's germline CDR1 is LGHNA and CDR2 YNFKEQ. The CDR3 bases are TGTGCCAGCAGCCCGACCATCGGGACAGGCTTGAATCAGCCCCAGCATTTT. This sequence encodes CASSPTIGTGLNQPQHF.

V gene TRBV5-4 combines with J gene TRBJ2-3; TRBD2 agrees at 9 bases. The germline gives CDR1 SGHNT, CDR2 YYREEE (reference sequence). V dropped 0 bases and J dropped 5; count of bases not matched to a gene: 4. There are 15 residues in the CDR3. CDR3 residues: CASSLERGVGDTQYF. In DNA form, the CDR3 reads TGTGCCAGCAGCTTGGAGCGGGGGGTTGGAGATACGCAGTATTTT.

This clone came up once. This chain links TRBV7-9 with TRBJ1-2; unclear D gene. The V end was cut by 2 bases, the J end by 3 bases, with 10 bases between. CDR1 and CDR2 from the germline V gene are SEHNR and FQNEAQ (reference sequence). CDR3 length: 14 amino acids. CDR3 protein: CASSLPTAYYGYTF. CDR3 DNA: TGTGCCAGCAGCTTACCTACTGCTTACTATGGCTACACCTTC.

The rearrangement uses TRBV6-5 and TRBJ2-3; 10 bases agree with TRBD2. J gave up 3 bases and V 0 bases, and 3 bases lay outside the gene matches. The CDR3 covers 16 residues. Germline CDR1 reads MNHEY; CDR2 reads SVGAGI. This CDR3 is CASSYSAGGLTDTQYF. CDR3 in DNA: TGTGCCAGCAGTTACTCAGCGGGGGGGCTTACAGATACGCAGTATTTT.

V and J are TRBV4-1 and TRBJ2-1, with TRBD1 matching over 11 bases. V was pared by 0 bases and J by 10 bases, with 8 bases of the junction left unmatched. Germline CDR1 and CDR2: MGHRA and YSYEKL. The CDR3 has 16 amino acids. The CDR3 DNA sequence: TGCGCCAGCAGCCAAGAAGAAGGACAGGGGGCACAGGAGCAGTTCTTC. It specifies CASSQEEGQGAQEQFF.

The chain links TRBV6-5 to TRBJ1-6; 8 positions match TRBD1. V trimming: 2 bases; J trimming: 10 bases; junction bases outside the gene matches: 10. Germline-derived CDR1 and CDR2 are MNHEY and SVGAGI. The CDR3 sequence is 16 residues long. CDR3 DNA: TGTGCCAGCAGTTACAACAGGGGGGCGTTCCCCTCACCCCTCCACTTT. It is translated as CASSYNRGAFPSPLHF.

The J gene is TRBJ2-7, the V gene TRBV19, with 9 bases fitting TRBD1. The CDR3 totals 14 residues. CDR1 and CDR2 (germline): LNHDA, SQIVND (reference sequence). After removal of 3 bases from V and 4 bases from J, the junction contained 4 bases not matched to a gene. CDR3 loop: CASSIQTGGYEQYF. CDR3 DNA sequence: TGTGCCAGTAGTATCCAGACAGGGGGATACGAGCAGTACTTC.

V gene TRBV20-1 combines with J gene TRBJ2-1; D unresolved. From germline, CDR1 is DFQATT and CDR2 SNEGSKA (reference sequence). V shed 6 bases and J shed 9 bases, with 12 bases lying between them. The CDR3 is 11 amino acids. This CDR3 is CSASTRREQFF. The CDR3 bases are TGCAGTGCATCCACGAGGCGTGAGCAGTTCTTC.

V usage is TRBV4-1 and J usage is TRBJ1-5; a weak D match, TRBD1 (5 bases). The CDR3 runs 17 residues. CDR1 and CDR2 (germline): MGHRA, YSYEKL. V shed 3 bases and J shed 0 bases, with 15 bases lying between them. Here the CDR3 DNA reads TGCGCCAGCAGCCATCCCGGGACTAGCGATAGCAATCAGCCCCAGCATTTT. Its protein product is CASSHPGTSDSNQPQHF.

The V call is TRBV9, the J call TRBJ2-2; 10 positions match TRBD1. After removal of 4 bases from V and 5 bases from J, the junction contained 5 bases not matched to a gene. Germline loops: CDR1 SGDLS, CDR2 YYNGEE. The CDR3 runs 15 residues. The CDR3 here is CASSPRTGGTGELFF. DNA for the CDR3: TGTGCCAGCAGCCCACGGACAGGGGGAACCGGGGAGCTGTTTTTT.

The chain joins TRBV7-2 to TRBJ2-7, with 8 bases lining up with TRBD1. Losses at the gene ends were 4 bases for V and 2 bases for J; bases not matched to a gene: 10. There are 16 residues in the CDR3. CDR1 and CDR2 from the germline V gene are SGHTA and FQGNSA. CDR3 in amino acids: CASSYRDRTLPYEQYF. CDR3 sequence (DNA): TGTGCCAGCAGCTACCGGGACAGGACTCTTCCCTACGAGCAGTACTTC.

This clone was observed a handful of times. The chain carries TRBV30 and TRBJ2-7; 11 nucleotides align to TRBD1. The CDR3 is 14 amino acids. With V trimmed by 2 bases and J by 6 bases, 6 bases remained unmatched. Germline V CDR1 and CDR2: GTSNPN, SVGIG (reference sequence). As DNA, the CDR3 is TGTGCCTGGAGTCCCCCCGGGACAGGGGGCGAGCAGTACTTC. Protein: CAWSPPGTGGEQYF.

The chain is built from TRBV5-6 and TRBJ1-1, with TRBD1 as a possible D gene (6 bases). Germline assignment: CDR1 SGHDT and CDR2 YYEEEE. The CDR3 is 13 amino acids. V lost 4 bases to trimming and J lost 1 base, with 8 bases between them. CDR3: CASSRGQNTEAFF. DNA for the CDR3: TGTGCCAGCAGCCGGGGACAGAACACTGAAGCTTTCTTT. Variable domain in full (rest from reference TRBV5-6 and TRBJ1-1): DAGVTQSPTHLIKTRGQQVTLRCSPKSGHDTVSWYQQALGQGPQFIFQYYEEEERQRGNFPDRFSGHQFPNYSSELNVNALLLGDSALYLCASSRGQNTEAFFGQGTRLTVV.

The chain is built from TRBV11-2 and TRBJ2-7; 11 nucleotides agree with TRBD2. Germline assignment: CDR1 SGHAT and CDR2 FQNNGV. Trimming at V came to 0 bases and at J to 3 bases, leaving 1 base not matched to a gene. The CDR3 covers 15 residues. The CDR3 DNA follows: TGTGCCAGCAGCTTAGAACTAGCGGGGGACTACGAGCAGTACTTC. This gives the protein CASSLELAGDYEQYF. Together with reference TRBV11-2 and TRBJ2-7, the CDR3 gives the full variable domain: EAGVAQSPRYKIIEKRQSVAFWCNPISGHATLYWYQQILGQGPKLLIQFQNNGVVDDSQLPKDRFSAERLKGVDSTLKIQPAKLEDSAVYLCASSLELAGDYEQYFGPGTRLTVT.

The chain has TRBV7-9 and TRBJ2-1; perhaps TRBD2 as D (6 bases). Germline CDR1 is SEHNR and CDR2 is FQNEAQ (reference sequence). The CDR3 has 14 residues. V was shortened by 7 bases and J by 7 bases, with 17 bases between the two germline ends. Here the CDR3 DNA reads TGTGCCAGCAATTTGGGGCTAGCGTGGAATGAGCAGTTCTTC. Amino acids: CASNLGLAWNEQFF.